Described below is a single T cell receptor beta chain sequence and its context. Profiled with immunoSEQ multiplex PCR; TCRdb holds only in-frame clones, not every one. The repertoire includes around 2,000,000 clones, approximately 95% of them detected once, and 0.1% to 0.15% sits in the top ten. The CDR3 covers 13 residues. Germline values: CDR1 SNHLY, CDR2 FYNNEI. After removal of 8 bases from V and 4 bases from J, the junction contained 5 bases not matched to a gene. The data stem from a study of shared clonotypes between healthy human individuals. The source is a man aged 18 to 29 in good health. This sequence joins TRBV2 and TRBJ2-7, with 10 bases aligning to TRBD1. What was sequenced was naive CD4+ T cells sorted from blood. Noted subset: CD45RA+ positively selected. The CDR3 DNA sequence: TGTGCCAGCTTCGGGACAGGGGATTACGAGCAGTACTTC. Its protein is CASFGTGDYEQYF.